This T cell receptor beta chain was observed in a study of memory CD4+ T cells and cytomegalovirus serostatus. Study-level information: Healthy Belgian adult donors included about nine CMV-positive and some 24 CMV-negative people. Points from the study as a whole: CMV serostatus prediction reached median AUC 0.95, or 0.91 with US-trained model.

TCRdb's table, derived via immunoSEQ multiplex PCR, lists solely in-frame clones and lacks some. The sample includes about 61,000 clones, approximately 85% of them seen just once. In the case of this clone: What it binds is unknown.

Germline loops: CDR1 SGHVS, CDR2 FQNEAQ. The CDR3 runs to 14 residues. V lost 5 bases, J lost 3 bases, and 6 bases stayed unmatched. Single viable CD3+CD4+CD8-CD45RO+ cells were sorted as the memory CD4+ T cells. Serostatus was set by detecting CMV pp150, pp28, p38, p52 IgG. The sequenced sample was memory CD4+ T cells from blood. The receptor's source is an adult in good health and CMV-seronegative. V usage is TRBV7-8 and J usage is TRBJ1-2, with TRBD1 identical over 7 bases. The CDR3 bases are TGTGCCAGCAGCCACAGGGGTGGGGACTATGGCTACACCTTC. It specifies CASSHRGGDYGYTF.